The subject of this entry is one TCR beta chain. Its antigen remains unknown. This sample stems from a study of T cells generated in artificial thymic organoids. These are blood naive CD8 T cells, sorted CD3+TCRalphabeta+CD8+CD45RO-CCR7+. Each sample used roughly 40,000 to 210,000 sorted cells for RNA. Findings of the study overall: TCR diversity of organoid-derived CD8 single positive cells matched thymic and naive blood cells.

TCRalpha and TCRbeta libraries were amplified separately by semi-nested PCR with TRAC or TRBC reverse primers. Using its own MiXCR run on the 5' RACE reads, TCRdb lists one record per CDR3 protein. The sample includes about 3,300 distinct CDR3 sequences, around 31% seen only once; the top ten take about 2.2%. The CDR3 loop spans 15 amino acids. V lost 6 bases and J 4 bases, leaving 18 bases between the germline ends. Germline CDR1 reads MNHEY; CDR2 reads SVGAGI. The sample comprised naive CD8+ T cells from blood. Subset reported: CD3+TCRalphabeta+CD8SP T cells; for blood, CD45RO-CCR7+ naive CD8+ T cells. This sequence joins TRBV6-5 and TRBJ2-5; D gene ambiguous. This clonotype was sampled from a human donor who gave cord blood stem cells for thymic organoid culture, a cardiac surgery patient who gave postnatal thymus, or a blood donor (not recorded which). CDR3 loop: CASRQTLAPGETQYF. CDR3 coding DNA: TGTGCCAGCAGACAGACCTTGGCCCCCGGAGAGACCCAGTACTTC.